This TCR beta chain was sequenced in a study of cytotoxic CD8 clonotypes in ibrutinib-treated CLL. General study results and limits: Among the clonotypes, public ones were uncommon and contracted or held stable on treatment. Sustained-remission and progressing patients diverged in sampling times.

With respect to this clone: Its specificity is unknown.

Repertoires were generated with immunoSEQ multiplex PCR, while TCRdb's copy carries only in-frame clones and drops some. Among roughly 300,000 clones, roughly 76% were seen once, and the ten largest hold about 6%. The CDR3 is 14 residues long. Trimming stripped 4 bases from V and 3 bases from J, with 10 bases between. Germline assignment: CDR1 WSHSY and CDR2 SAAADI. The TCR sequence derives from a human donor with chronic lymphocytic leukemia. The chain joins TRBV10-2 to TRBJ2-1; no clear D gene. Sequencing was performed on PBMCs, taken at disease progression, from a patient treated with ibrutinib. The CDR3 sequence: CASSVLKGYNEQFF. DNA for the CDR3: TGCGCCAGCAGTGTTCTTAAGGGCTACAATGAGCAGTTCTTC.